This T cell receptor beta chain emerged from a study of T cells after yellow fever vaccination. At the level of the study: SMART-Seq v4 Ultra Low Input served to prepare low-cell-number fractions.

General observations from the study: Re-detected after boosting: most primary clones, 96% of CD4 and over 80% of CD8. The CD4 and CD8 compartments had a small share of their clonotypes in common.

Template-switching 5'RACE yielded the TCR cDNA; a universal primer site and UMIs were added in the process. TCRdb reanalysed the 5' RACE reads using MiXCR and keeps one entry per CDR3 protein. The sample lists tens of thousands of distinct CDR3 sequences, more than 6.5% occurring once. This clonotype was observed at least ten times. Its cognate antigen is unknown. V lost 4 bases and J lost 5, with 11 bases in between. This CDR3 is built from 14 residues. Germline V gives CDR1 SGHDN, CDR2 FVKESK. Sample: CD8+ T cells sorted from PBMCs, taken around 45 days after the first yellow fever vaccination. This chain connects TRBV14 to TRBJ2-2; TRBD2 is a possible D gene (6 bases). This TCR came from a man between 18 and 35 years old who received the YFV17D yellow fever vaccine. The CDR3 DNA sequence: TGTGCCAGCAGCCCCGGGGGTCAAACCGGGGAGCTGTTTTTT. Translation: CASSPGGQTGELFF. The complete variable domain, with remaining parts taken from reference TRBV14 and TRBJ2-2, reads EAGVTQFPSHSVIEKGQTVTLRCDPISGHDNLYWYRRVMGKEIKFLLHFVKESKQDESGMPNNRFLAERTGGTYSTLKVQPAELEDSGVYFCASSPGGQTGELFFGEGSRLTVL.